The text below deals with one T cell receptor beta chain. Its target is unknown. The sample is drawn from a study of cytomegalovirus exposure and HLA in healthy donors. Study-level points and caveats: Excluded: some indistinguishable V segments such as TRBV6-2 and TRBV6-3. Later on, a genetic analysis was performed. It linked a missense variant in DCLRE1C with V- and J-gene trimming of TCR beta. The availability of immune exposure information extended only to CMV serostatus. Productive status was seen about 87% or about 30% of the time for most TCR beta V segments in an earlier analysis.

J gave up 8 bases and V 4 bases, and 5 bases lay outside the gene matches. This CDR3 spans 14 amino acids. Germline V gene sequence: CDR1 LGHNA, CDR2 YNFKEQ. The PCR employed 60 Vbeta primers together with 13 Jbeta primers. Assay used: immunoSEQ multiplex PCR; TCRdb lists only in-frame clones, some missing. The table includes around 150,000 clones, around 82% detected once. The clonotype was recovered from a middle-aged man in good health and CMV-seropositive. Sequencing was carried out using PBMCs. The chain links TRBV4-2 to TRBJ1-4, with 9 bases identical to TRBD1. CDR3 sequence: CASSPGQGTEKLFF. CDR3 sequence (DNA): TGTGCCAGCAGCCCGGGACAGGGAACCGAAAAACTGTTTTTT.